The clone carrying this T cell receptor (beta chain) was detected only once. Trimming cost V 2 bases and J 7 bases, with 9 bases left between them. Germline CDR1 is SGHDT and CDR2 is YYEEEE. This CDR3 has 12 amino acids. The sample originates from a study of T cell changes during pregnancy in multiple sclerosis. Libraries were prepared by immunoSEQ multiplex PCR; TCRdb keeps only in-frame clonotypes and omits some of them. The sample carries under 85,000 clones, almost 90% recorded once. This chain uses TRBV5-6 with TRBJ1-1; D might be TRBD1 (6 bases). The starting material was peripheral blood, obtained after pregnancy. This clonotype was obtained from a female donor in good health, enrolled as a control in a pregnancy study. CDR3 nucleotides: TGTGCCAGCAGCTTCAGACAGGATGAAGCTTTCTTT. It codes for CASSFRQDEAFF.